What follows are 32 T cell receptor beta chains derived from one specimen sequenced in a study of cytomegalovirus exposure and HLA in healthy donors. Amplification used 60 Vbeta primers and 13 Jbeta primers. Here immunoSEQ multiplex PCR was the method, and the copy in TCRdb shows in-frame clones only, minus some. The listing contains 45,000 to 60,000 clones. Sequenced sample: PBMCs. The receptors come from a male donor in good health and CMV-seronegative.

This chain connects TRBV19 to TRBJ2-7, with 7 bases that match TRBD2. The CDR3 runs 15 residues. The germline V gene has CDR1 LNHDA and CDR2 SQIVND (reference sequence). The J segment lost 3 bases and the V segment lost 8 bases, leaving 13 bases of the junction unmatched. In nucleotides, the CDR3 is TGTGCCAGTGCCCGGGGGGAGCCCTCTGTCTACGAGCAGTACTTC. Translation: CASARGEPSVYEQYF. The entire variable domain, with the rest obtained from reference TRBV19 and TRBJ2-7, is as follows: DGGITQSPKYLFRKEGQNVTLSCEQNLNHDAMYWYRQDPGQGLRLIYYSQIVNDFQKGDIAEGYSVSREKKESFPLTVTSAQKNPTAFYLCASARGEPSVYEQYFGPGTRLTVT.

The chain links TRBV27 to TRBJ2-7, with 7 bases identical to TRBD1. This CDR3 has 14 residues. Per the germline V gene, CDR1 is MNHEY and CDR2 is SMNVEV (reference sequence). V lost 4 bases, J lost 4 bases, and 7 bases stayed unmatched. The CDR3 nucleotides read TGTGCCAGCAGTTCCCCGGGCAGGGGGTACGAGCAGTACTTC. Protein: CASSSPGRGYEQYF.

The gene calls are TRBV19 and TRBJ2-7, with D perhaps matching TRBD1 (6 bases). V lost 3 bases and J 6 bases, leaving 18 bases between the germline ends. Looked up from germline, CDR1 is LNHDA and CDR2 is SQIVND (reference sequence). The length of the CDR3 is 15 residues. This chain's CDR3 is CASSIQPGTSSEQYF. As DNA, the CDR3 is TGTGCCAGTAGTATTCAACCCGGGACAAGTTCCGAGCAGTACTTC.

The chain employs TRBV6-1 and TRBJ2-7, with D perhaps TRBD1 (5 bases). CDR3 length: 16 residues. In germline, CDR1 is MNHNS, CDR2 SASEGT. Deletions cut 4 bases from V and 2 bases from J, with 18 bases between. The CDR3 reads CASSGPGQRGTYEQYF. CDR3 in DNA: TGTGCCAGCAGTGGGCCCGGACAAAGGGGCACCTACGAGCAGTACTTC.

The CDR3 protein is CAWSGEGANYGYTF. The CDR3 DNA is TGTGCCTGGAGTGGCGAGGGAGCTAACTATGGCTACACCTTC. The chain couples TRBV30 to TRBJ1-2; D uncertain. V was trimmed by 1 base and J by 0 bases, leaving 9 bases between them. In germline, CDR1 is GTSNPN, CDR2 SVGIG (reference sequence). The CDR3 length is 14 residues.

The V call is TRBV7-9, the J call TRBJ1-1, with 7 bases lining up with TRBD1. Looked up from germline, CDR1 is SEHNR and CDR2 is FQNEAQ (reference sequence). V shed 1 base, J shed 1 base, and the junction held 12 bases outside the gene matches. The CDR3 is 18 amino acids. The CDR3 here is CASSLDYDRAARNTEAFF. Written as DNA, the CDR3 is TGTGCCAGCAGCTTAGACTATGACAGGGCTGCTCGGAACACTGAAGCTTTCTTT.

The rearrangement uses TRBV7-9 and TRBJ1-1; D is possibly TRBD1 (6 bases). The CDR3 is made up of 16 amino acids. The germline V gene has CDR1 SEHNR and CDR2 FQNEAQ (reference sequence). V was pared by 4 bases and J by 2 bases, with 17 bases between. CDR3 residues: CASSSSPPGANTEAFF. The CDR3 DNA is TGTGCCAGCAGCTCCTCCCCCCCAGGGGCTAACACTGAAGCTTTCTTT.

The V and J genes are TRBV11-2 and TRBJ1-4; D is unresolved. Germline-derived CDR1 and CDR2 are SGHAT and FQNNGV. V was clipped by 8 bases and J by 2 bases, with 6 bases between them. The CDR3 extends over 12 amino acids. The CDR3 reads CASQRTNEKLFF. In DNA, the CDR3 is TGTGCCAGCCAACGGACTAATGAAAAACTGTTTTTT.

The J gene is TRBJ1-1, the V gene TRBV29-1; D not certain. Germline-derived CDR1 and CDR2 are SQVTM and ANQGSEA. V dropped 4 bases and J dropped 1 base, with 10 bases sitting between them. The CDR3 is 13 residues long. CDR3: CSVVVSGNTEAFF. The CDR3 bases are TGCAGCGTTGTAGTTAGTGGGAACACTGAAGCTTTCTTT. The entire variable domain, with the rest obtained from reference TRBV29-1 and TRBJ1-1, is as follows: SAVISQKPSRDICQRGTSLTIQCQVDSQVTMMFWYRQQPGQSLTLIATANQGSEATYESGFVIDKFPISRPNLTFSTLTVSNMSPEDSSIYLCSVVVSGNTEAFFGQGTRLTVV.

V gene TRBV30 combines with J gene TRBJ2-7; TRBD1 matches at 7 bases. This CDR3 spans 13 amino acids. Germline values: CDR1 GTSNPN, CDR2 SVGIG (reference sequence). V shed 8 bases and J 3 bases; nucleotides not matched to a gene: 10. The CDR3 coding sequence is TGTGCCCACTCGACAGGGCGTAGCTACGAGCAGTACTTC. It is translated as CAHSTGRSYEQYF.

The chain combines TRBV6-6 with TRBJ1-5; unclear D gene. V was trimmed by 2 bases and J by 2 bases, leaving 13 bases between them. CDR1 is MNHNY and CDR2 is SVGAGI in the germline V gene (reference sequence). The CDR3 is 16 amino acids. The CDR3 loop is CASSYGPGVGNQPQHF. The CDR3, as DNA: TGTGCCAGCAGTTACGGTCCGGGAGTCGGCAATCAGCCCCAGCATTTT.

The CDR3 protein is CASSFEGGSLSGYTF. The CDR3 DNA follows: TGTGCCAGCAGCTTTGAGGGAGGGTCCCTAAGTGGCTACACCTTC. This sequence joins TRBV7-8 and TRBJ1-2; D is undetermined. V lost 3 bases and J lost 7, with 18 bases in between. The CDR3 consists of 15 residues. Germline loops: CDR1 SGHVS, CDR2 FQNEAQ. Together with reference TRBV7-8 and TRBJ1-2, the CDR3 gives the full variable domain: GAGVSQSPRYKVAKRGQDVALRCDPISGHVSLFWYQQALGQGPEFLTYFQNEAQLDKSGLPSDRFFAERPEGSVSTLKIQRTQQEDSAVYLCASSFEGGSLSGYTFGSGTRLTVV.

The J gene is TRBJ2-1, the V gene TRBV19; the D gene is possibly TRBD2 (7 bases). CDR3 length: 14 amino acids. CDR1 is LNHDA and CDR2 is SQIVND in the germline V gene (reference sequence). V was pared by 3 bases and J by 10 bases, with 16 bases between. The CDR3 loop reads CASSMSGGHGEQFF. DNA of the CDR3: TGTGCCAGTAGTATGTCGGGGGGACACGGGGAGCAGTTCTTC.

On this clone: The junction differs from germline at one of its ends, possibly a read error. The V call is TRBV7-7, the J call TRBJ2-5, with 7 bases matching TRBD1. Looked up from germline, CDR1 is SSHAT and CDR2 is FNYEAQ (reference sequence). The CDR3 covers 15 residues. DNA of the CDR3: TGTGCTAGCAGCCTAATAACCGGGACAGAGGAGACCCAGTACTTC. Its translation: CASSLITGTEETQYF.

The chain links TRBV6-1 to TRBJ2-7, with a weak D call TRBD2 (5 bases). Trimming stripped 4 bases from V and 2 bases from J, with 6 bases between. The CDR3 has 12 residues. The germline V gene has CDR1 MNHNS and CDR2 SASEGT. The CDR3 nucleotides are TGTGCCAGCAGTGGGACTCCCTACGAGCAGTACTTC. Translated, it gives CASSGTPYEQYF.

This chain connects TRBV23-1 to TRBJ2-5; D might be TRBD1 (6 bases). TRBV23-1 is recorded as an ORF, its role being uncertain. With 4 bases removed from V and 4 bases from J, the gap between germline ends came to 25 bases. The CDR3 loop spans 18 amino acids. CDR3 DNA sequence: TGCGCCAGCAGTCTCCGCTCGGGACACCCCATAGTTCTAGAGACCCAGTACTTC. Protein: CASSLRSGHPIVLETQYF.

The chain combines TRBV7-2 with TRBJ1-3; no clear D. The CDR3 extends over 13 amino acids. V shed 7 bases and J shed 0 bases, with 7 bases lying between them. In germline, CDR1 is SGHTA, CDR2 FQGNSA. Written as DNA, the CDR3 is TGTGCCAGCACGTCGTTCTCTGGAAACACCATATATTTT. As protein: CASTSFSGNTIYF. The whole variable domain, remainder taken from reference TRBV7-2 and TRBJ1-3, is GAGVSQSPSNKVTEKGKDVELRCDPISGHTALYWYRQSLGQGLEFLIYFQGNSAPDKSGLPSDRFSAERTGGSVSTLTIQRTQQEDSAVYLCASTSFSGNTIYFGEGSWLTVV.

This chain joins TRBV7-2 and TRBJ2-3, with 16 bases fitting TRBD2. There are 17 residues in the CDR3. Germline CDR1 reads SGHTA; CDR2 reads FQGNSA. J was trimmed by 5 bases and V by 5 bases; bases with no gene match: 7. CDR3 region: CASSPPGLAGGQDTQYF. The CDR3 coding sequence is TGTGCCAGCAGCCCACCGGGACTAGCGGGGGGGCAAGATACGCAGTATTTT.

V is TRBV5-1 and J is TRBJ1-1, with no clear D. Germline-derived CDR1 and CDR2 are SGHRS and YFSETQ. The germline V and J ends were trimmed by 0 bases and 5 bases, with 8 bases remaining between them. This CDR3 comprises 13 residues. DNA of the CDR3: TGCGCCAGCAGCTTGGACGGGTGGACTGAAGCTTTCTTT. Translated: CASSLDGWTEAFF.

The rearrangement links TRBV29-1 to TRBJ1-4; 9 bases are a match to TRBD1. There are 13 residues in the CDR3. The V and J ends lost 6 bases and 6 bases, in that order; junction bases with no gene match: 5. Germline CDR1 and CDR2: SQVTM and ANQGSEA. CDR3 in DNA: TGCAGCGTGGGGGACAGGGAACATGAAAAACTGTTTTTT. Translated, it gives CSVGDREHEKLFF.

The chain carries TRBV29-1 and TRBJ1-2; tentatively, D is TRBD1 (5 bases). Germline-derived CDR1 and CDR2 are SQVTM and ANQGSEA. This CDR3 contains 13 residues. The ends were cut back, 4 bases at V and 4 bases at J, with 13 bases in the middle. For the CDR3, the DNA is TGCAGCGTTGTGCCGGGGGATGGCTATGGCTACACCTTC. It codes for CSVVPGDGYGYTF. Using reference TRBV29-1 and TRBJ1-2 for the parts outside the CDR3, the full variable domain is SAVISQKPSRDICQRGTSLTIQCQVDSQVTMMFWYRQQPGQSLTLIATANQGSEATYESGFVIDKFPISRPNLTFSTLTVSNMSPEDSSIYLCSVVPGDGYGYTFGSGTRLTVV.

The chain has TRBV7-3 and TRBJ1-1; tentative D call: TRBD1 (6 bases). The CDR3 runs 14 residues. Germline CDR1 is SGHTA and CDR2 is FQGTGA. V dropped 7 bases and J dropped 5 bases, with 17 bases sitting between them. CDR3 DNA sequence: TGTGCCAGCAAACCAGACCAGGGACAAACTGAAGCTTTCTTT. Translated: CASKPDQGQTEAFF. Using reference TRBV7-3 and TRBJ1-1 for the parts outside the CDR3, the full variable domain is GAGVSQTPSNKVTEKGKYVELRCDPISGHTALYWYRQSLGQGPEFLIYFQGTGAADDSGLPNDRFFAVRPEGSVSTLKIQRTERGDSAVYLCASKPDQGQTEAFFGQGTRLTVV.

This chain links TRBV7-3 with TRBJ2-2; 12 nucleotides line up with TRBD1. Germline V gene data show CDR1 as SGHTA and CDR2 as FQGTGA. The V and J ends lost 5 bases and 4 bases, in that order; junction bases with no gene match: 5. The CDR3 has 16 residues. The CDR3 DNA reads TGTGCCAGCAGCCTCCGGGACAGGGGGCCCACCGGGGAGCTGTTTTTT. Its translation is CASSLRDRGPTGELFF.

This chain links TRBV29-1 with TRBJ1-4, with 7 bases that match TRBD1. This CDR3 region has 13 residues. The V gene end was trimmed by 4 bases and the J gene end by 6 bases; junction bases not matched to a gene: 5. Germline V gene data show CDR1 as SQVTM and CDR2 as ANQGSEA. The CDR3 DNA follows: TGCAGCGTTGTCAGGGGGATAGATGAAAAACTGTTTTTT. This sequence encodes CSVVRGIDEKLFF.

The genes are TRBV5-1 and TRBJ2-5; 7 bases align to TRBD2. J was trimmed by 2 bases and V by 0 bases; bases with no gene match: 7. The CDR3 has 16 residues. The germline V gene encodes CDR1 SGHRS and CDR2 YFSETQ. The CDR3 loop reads CASSLVVAGLQETQYF. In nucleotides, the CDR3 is TGCGCCAGCAGCTTGGTGGTAGCGGGCCTTCAAGAGACCCAGTACTTC.

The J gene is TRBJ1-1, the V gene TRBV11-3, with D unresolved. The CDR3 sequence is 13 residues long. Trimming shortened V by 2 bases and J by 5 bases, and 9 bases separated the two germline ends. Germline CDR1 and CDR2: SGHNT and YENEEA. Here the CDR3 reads CASSLYRWTEAFF. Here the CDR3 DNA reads TGTGCCAGCAGCTTATACAGATGGACTGAAGCTTTCTTT.

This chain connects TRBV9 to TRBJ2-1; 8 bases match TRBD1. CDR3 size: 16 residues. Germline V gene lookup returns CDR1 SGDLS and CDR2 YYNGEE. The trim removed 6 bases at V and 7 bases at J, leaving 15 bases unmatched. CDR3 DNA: TGTGCCAGCACCTCGAGCCCAGGGGGCGCGTGGAATGAGCAGTTCTTC. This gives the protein CASTSSPGGAWNEQFF.

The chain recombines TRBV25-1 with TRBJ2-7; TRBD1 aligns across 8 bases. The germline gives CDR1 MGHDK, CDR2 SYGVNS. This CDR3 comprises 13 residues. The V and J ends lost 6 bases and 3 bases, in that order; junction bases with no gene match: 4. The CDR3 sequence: CASSGQGRYEQYF. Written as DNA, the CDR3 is TGTGCCAGCAGCGGACAGGGACGCTACGAGCAGTACTTC.

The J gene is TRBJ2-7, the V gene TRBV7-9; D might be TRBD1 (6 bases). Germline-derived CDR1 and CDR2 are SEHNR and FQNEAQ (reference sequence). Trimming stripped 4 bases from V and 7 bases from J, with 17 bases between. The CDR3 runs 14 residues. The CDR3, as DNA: TGTGCCAGCAGCTCCGGGACATGGCTCCAAGAGCAGTACTTC. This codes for CASSSGTWLQEQYF.

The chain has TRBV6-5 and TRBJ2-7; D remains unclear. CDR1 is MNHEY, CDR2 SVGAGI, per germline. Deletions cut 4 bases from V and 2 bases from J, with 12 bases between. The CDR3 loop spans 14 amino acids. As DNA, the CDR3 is TGTGCCAGCAGTTCCCTCACGGTTCCCTACGAGCAGTACTTC. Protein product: CASSSLTVPYEQYF.

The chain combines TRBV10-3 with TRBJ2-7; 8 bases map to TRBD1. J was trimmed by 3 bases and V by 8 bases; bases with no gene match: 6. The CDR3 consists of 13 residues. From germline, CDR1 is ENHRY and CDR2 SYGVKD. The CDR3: CAIGGTGRYEQYF. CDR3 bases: TGTGCCATCGGCGGGACAGGCCGCTACGAGCAGTACTTC.

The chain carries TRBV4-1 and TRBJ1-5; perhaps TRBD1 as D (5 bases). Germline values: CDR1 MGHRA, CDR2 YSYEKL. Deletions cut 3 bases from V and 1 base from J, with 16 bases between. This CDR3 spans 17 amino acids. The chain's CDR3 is CASSHGTRARSNQPQHF. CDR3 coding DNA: TGCGCCAGCAGCCACGGGACTCGAGCCCGGAGCAATCAGCCCCAGCATTTT.